The 5 T cell receptor beta chains reported below all come from one sample, sequenced in a study of blood T cells in healthy people across ages. Alongside a J-beta primer mix, a sample-barcoded 5' primer served in a second PCR lasting 7 to 11 cycles. Using its own MiXCR run on the 5' RACE reads, TCRdb lists one record per CDR3 protein. Here the sample spans over a million distinct CDR3 sequences, 42% being singletons. The specimen sequenced was blood. All receptors come from a woman aged 18-35 years in good health.

The chain joins TRBV12-3 or TRBV12-4 to TRBJ2-1, with TRBD2 matching 13 bases. The CDR3 is 13 residues long. CDR3 sequence: CVSGGLAGWQQFF. The DNA for the CDR3 is TGTGTCAGTGGGGGACTAGCGGGATGGCAGCAGTTCTTC.

This clonotype was seen a single time. This clone may be a read error of a much larger clone one base away. The V call is TRBV29-1, the J call TRBJ2-3; D unclear. The CDR3 totals 15 residues. The V and J ends lost 4 bases and 4 bases respectively, with 18 bases between them. CDR1 SQVTM and CDR2 ANQGSEA come from the germline V gene. Written as DNA, the CDR3 is TGCAGCGTTGGCCCACGGAGTGAGCCGCCAGATACGCAGTATTTT. Its translation: CSVGPRSEPPDTQYF.

A few counts support this clonotype. The chain links TRBV15 to TRBJ2-3; the D is unclear. V was shortened by 5 bases and J by 2 bases, with 17 bases between the two germline ends. Germline values: CDR1 LNHNV, CDR2 YYDKDF (reference sequence). The CDR3 contains 16 residues. The CDR3 region is CATSAKRDVPTDTQYF. The CDR3 DNA follows: TGTGCCACCAGCGCCAAGCGTGATGTCCCCACAGATACGCAGTATTTT. The variable domain in full, completed from reference TRBV15 and TRBJ2-3, reads DAMVIQNPRYQVTQFGKPVTLSCSQTLNHNVMYWYQQKSSQAPKLLFHYYDKDFNNEADTPDNFQSRRPNTSFCFLDIRSPGLGDTAMYLCATSAKRDVPTDTQYFGPGTRLTVL.

This chain links TRBV6-5 with TRBJ1-1, with 9 bases aligning to TRBD1. This CDR3 comprises 15 residues. Germline assignment: CDR1 MNHEY and CDR2 SVGAGI. After removal of 8 bases from V and 3 bases from J, the junction contained 10 bases not matched to a gene. The CDR3 DNA sequence: TGTGCCAGCCAAGGGGGGGGACAGGGCGACACTGAAGCTTTCTTT. This translates into CASQGGGQGDTEAFF.

The sample holds a few counts of this clonotype. This chain joins TRBV2 and TRBJ1-2; TRBD1 matches at 9 bases. The CDR3 spans 15 residues. Germline V gene lookup returns CDR1 SNHLY and CDR2 FYNNEI. The J segment lost 4 bases and the V segment lost 6 bases, leaving 9 bases of the junction unmatched. The CDR3 DNA is TGTGCCAGCAGCTCGGGACAGGGAGAGCCCTATGGCTACACCTTC. This codes for CASSSGQGEPYGYTF.